The entry below gives a single T cell receptor beta chain sequence along with its context. Its antigen is still unknown. The data originate from a study of cytomegalovirus exposure and HLA in healthy donors. Clones were sequenced by immunoSEQ multiplex PCR, and TCRdb holds only the in-frame ones, with some missing. Of 55,000 to 65,000 clones in the sample, around nine tenths were seen once. This CDR3 contains 15 residues. The V gene's germline CDR1 is SGHRS and CDR2 YFSETQ. J was trimmed by 4 bases and V by 0 bases; bases with no gene match: 1. Study-level results: According to the study, about 180 TCR beta chains were cytomegalovirus-associated.

The J gene is TRBJ2-6, the V gene TRBV5-1, with 7 bases aligning to TRBD1. Sequenced input: PBMCs. The source of this sequence is a man between 18 and 29 years old in good health and CMV-seronegative. This CDR3 is CASSLEGAGANVLTF. CDR3 sequence (DNA): TGCGCCAGCAGCTTGGAGGGGGCGGGGGCCAACGTCCTGACTTTC.